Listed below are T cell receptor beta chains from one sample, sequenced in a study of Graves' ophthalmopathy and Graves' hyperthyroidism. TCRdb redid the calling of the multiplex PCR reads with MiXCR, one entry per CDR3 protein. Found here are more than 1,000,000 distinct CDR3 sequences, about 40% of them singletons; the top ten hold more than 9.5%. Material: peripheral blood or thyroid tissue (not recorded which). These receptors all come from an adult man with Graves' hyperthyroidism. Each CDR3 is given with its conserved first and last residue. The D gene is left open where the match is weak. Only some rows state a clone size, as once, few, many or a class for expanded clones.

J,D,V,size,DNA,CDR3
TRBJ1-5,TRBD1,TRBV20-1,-,TGCAGTGCTCCACTAAAGACTCGGGACAGGGGGCGAGGTCGGGGCAATCAGCCCCAGCATTTT,CSAPLKTRDRGRGRGNQPQHF
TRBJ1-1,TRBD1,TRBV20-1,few,TGCAGCCCCCACACAGGGGGCCTCAAGATGAACGCTGAATCTTTCTTT,CSPHTGGLKMNAESFF
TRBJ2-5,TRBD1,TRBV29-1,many,TGCAGCGCCAGGGACAGCACTCAAGAGACCCAGTACTTC,CSARDSTQETQYF
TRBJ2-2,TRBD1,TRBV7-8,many,TGTGCCAGCAGCCCCATCTCGACAGGGCTTCCCGGGGAGCTGTTTTTT,CASSPISTGLPGELFF
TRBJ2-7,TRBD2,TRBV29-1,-,TGCAGCGTTGAACTACTAGCGGGACGCGAGCAGTACTTC,CSVELLAGREQYF
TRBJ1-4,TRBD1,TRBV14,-,TGTGCCAGCAGCCAGTCCGGGACAGGCGGTAATGAAAAACTGTTTTTT,CASSQSGTGGNEKLFF
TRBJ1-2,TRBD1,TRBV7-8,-,TGTGCCAGCAGCCAGGGACAGGGGAAGAGGAATGGCTACACCTTC,CASSQGQGKRNGYTF
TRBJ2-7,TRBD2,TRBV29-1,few,TGCAGCGTTCTACTAGCGGGAGGATCCTACGAGCAGTACTTC,CSVLLAGGSYEQYF
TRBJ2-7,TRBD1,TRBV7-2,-,TGTGCCAGCAGCGGTAGACAGGGAAGTCAGCAGTACTTC,CASSGRQGSQQYF
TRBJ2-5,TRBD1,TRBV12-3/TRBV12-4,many,TGTGCCAGCGGGGAACAGGGGGCGGAGACCCAGTACTTC,CASGEQGAETQYF
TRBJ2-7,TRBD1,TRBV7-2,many,TGTGCCAGCAGTTCCAGACAGGGACCTTACGAGCAGTACTTC,CASSSRQGPYEQYF
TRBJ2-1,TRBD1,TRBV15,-,TGTGCCACCAGCAGCAAGGGACAGGGGCCCGACAATGAGCAGTTCTTC,CATSSKGQGPDNEQFF
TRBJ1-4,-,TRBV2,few,TGTGCCAGCAGTGAGTCTACCGGATTTAATGAAAAACTGTTTTTT,CASSESTGFNEKLFF
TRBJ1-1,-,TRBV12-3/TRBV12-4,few,TGTGCCAGCAGCCAACCCCTGGGGGGCACTGAAGCTTTCTTT,CASSQPLGGTEAFF
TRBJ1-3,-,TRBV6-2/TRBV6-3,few,TGTGCCAGCAGGAATATGGAAGGAAACACCATATATTTT,CASRNMEGNTIYF
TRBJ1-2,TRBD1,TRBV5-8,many,TGTGCCAGCAGGCGGCAGGGGGCGCGGTATGGCTACACCTTC,CASRRQGARYGYTF
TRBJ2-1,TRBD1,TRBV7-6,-,TGTGCCAGCAGTTACAGGGGTTTGGACAATGAGCAGTTCTTC,CASSYRGLDNEQFF
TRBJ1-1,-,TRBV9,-,TGTGCTAACAGGGAAGATTCAATGAACACTGAAGCTTTCTTT,CANREDSMNTEAFF
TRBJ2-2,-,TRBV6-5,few,TGTGCCAGCAGTTATTACCCGGCCCTTACGGTCACCGGGGAGCTGTTTTTT,CASSYYPALTVTGELFF
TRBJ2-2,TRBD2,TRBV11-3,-,TGTGCCAGCAGCGACCGGGAGGTACCCGGGGAGCTGTTTTTT,CASSDREVPGELFF
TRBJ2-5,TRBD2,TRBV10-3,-,TGTGCCAGCATTACCCGGACTAGCGGGAGTGGTGAGACCCAGTACTTC,CASITRTSGSGETQYF
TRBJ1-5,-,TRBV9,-,TGTGCCAGCAGCGCCGACGGGGTGAGCAATCAGCCCCAGCATTTT,CASSADGVSNQPQHF
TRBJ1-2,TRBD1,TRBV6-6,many,TGTGCCAGCAGTTACGGACAGGACTATGGCTACACCTTC,CASSYGQDYGYTF
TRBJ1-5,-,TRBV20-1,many,TGCAGTGCTAGCCCACTTTCCCGGGACCGTAGGGGTCAGCCCCAGCATTTT,CSASPLSRDRRGQPQHF
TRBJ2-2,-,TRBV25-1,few,TGTGCCAGCACCGGGGGTGTAGTCACCGGGGAGCTGTTTTTT,CASTGGVVTGELFF
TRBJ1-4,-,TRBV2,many,TGTGCCAGCAGATCTGGGGTTGGTGAAAAACTGTTTTTT,CASRSGVGEKLFF
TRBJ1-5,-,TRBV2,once,TGTGCCAGCAGCTTAAGAGCAGGTCCCCAGCCCCAGCATTTT,CASSLRAGPQPQHF
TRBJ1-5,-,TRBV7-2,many,TGTGCCAGCAGCGGTCAGGGTGGGCTCGGCAATCAGCCCCAGCATTTT,CASSGQGGLGNQPQHF
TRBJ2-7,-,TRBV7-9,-,TGTGCCAGCAGCTTGGGGGGTAGCCGCTACGAGCAGTACTTC,CASSLGGSRYEQYF
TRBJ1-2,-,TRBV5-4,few,TGTGCCAGCTCACGCGACCAGTATTATTCGAATGGCTACACCTTC,CASSRDQYYSNGYTF
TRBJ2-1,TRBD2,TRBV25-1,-,TGTGCCAGCAAGCTAGCGGGAGCCTACAATGAGCAGTTCTTC,CASKLAGAYNEQFF
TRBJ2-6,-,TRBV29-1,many,TGCAGCGTTAGGTTCTCTGGGGCCAACGTCCTGACTTTC,CSVRFSGANVLTF
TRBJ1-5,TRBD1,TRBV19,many,TGTGCCACCCGGGACAGGGGCAATCAGCCCCAGCATTTT,CATRDRGNQPQHF
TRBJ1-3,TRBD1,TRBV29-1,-,TGCAGCGGAGGACAGGTCTCTGGAAACACCATATATTTT,CSGGQVSGNTIYF
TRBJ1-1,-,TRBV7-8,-,TGTGCCAGCAGCTCAGGGGTTCGCCACACTGAAGCTTTCTTT,CASSSGVRHTEAFF
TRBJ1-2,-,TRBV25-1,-,TGTGCCAGCAGTGCTAGAGTGGGGCCCGGGACGGATGGCTACACCTTC,CASSARVGPGTDGYTF
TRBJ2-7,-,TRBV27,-,TGTGCCAGCAGTTCCCAGAACCCCAAGTACGAGCAGTACTTC,CASSSQNPKYEQYF
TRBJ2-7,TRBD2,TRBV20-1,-,TGCAGTGCCTTACTCTTCGCGGGACTAACCTACGAGCAGTACTTC,CSALLFAGLTYEQYF
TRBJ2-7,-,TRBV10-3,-,TGTGCCAGCAGTCGAACCGGGACACCAACCTCCTACGAGCAGTACTTC,CASSRTGTPTSYEQYF
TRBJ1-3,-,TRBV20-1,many,TGCAGTGCTAGATTTCTGGGAAACACCATATATTTT,CSARFLGNTIYF
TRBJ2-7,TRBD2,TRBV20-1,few,TGCAGTGCGCGAGCGGGGTGGTCCTACGAGCAGTACTTC,CSARAGWSYEQYF
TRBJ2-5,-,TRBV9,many,TGTGCCAGCAGCGTAGAGGGGCAGGATGTGGAGACCCAGTACTTC,CASSVEGQDVETQYF
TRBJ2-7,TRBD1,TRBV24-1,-,TGTGCCACCAGTATTCGGACAGGCAGCGCCTACGAGCAGTACTTC,CATSIRTGSAYEQYF
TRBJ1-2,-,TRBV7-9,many,TGTGCCAGCAGCTTTTCGGGGTATGGCTACACCTTC,CASSFSGYGYTF
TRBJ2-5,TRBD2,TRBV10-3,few,TGTGCCATCAGGGCAACTAGCGACCAAGAGACCCAGTACTTC,CAIRATSDQETQYF
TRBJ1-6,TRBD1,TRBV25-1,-,TGTGCCAGCCAAAAGACAGGGCAGAATTCACCCCTCCACTTT,CASQKTGQNSPLHF
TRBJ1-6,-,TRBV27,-,TGTGCCAGCAGTACCCTGGGGGGAGGGACCTATAATTCACCCCTCCACTTT,CASSTLGGGTYNSPLHF
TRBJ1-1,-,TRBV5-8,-,TGTGCCAGCACGTGGCCAGGCGCTGAAGCTTTCTTT,CASTWPGAEAFF
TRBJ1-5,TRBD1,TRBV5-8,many,TGTGCCAGCAGCTTGGGAGACAGGGGAGAACAGCCCCAGCATTTT,CASSLGDRGEQPQHF
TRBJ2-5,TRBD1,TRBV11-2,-,TGTGCCAGCTCACCCAAGGACAGGGGGCGAGAGACCCAGTACTTC,CASSPKDRGRETQYF